This TCR beta chain was captured by sequencing in a study of blood T cell repertoires in COVID-19. Trimming took 5 bases from V and 7 from J; bases not matched to a gene: 10. The CDR3 runs 15 residues. Germline loops: CDR1 SNHLY, CDR2 FYNNEI. Method: immunoSEQ multiplex PCR; TCRdb's copy keeps in-frame clones and lacks some. There are approximately 75,000 clones in the sample; roughly 90% occur only once, and 6.9% lies in the top ten. The TCR sequence derives from a human donor in a cohort sampled during active COVID-19. The chain combines TRBV2 with TRBJ1-5; 8 bases fit TRBD1. Sequencing used peripheral blood. Written as DNA, the CDR3 is TGTGCCAGCAGTCCCGGGACAGGCGAGGGACAGCCCCAGCATTTT. Protein product: CASSPGTGEGQPQHF.